These 5 T cell receptor beta chains originate from one sample sequenced in a study of T cell clonotyping in hematopoietic cell transplantation. Some clones are missing from TCRdb's copy, which holds only in-frame ones; the method was immunoSEQ multiplex PCR. There are about 16,000 clones in the sample; around 71% occur only once, and approximately 9.3% lies in the top ten. Sequencing used peripheral blood mononuclear cells. These receptors came from a woman aged 60-75 years in good health. Some clones in this sample may be carry-over from other donors' samples.

The chain joins TRBV9 to TRBJ1-3; D is undetermined. The length of the CDR3 is 16 residues. Germline V gene lookup returns CDR1 SGDLS and CDR2 YYNGEE. The V end was cut by 3 bases, the J end by 0 bases, with 13 bases between. CDR3 amino acids: CASSARSPSSGNTIYF. As DNA, the CDR3 is TGTGCCAGCAGCGCCCGGTCGCCAAGCTCTGGAAACACCATATATTTT.

The rearrangement links TRBV5-1 to TRBJ1-4, with D unresolved. CDR1 and CDR2 from the germline V gene are SGHRS and YFSETQ. The CDR3 consists of 15 residues. V dropped 1 base and J dropped 0 bases, with 7 bases sitting between them. DNA of the CDR3: TGCGCCAGCAGCTTGTTTGCCGCAACTAATGAAAAACTGTTTTTT. Protein product: CASSLFAATNEKLFF.

This clone came up once. The chain combines TRBV28 with TRBJ2-7; 11 positions match TRBD2. V dropped 6 bases and J dropped 0; count of bases not matched to a gene: 4. The CDR3 runs to 15 residues. CDR1 and CDR2 from the germline V gene are MDHEN and SYDVKM. This CDR3 is CASRGSGRDSYEQYF. DNA of the CDR3: TGTGCCAGCAGGGGTAGCGGGAGGGACTCCTACGAGCAGTACTTC.

This chain joins TRBV7-2 and TRBJ2-7, with 7 bases aligning to TRBD2. The V segment lost 0 bases and the J segment 6 bases; nucleotides outside the gene matches: 2. Germline CDR1 reads SGHTA; CDR2 reads FQGNSA. This CDR3 has 13 residues. For the CDR3, the DNA is TGTGCCAGCAGCTTAGCTCCGGGAGGCGAGCAGTACTTC. Its translation: CASSLAPGGEQYF. The variable domain in full, completed from reference TRBV7-2 and TRBJ2-7, reads GAGVSQSPSNKVTEKGKDVELRCDPISGHTALYWYRQSLGQGLEFLIYFQGNSAPDKSGLPSDRFSAERTGGSVSTLTIQRTQQEDSAVYLCASSLAPGGEQYFGPGTRLTVT.

This chain uses TRBV14 with TRBJ2-3, with 9 bases identical to TRBD1. CDR1 SGHDN and CDR2 FVKESK come from the germline V gene. J was trimmed by 9 bases and V by 9 bases; bases with no gene match: 10. The CDR3 runs 13 residues. The CDR3 coding sequence is TGTGCCAGTACCAGACAGGGGGTACCCACGCAGTATTTT. Its translation: CASTRQGVPTQYF.